This TCR beta chain comes out of a study of cytomegalovirus exposure and HLA in healthy donors. At the level of the study: There were over 350 genotyped donors. Of these, 81% fell in the genetic ancestry cluster associated with self-reported Caucasian donors.

Between the trimmed V and J ends, which lost 3 bases and 8 bases, there was a span of 16 bases. CDR3 length: 15 residues. Germline V gives CDR1 LGHNA, CDR2 YSLEER. On this clone itself: Its antigen is currently unknown.

Broader study findings: In an earlier analysis, most TCR beta V segments were productive about 87% or about 30% of the time. On later analysis, the bulk of CMV-associated TCR beta chains appeared to be HLA-restricted. In vitro confirmation showed three CMV-associated chains to be CMV antigen specific.

The primer mix had 60 Vbeta and 13 Jbeta primers. The repertoire was sequenced with immunoSEQ multiplex PCR; TCRdb's copy has only in-frame clones and lacks some. There are roughly 160,000 clones in the sample; about 82% occur only once, and 1% lies in the top ten. The genes are TRBV4-3 and TRBJ1-4; D remains ambiguous. The receptor's source is a woman aged 45-59 years in good health and CMV-seropositive. The sample taken for sequencing was PBMCs. As DNA, the CDR3 is TGCGCCAGCAGCCAGAGGGAAGGGAGCATGGAAAAACTGTTTTTT. Residues: CASSQREGSMEKLFF.